This T cell receptor (beta chain) was profiled in a study of blood T cell repertoires in COVID-19. Participants were aged about 18 to 100 years from roughly 25 US areas. Cohorts were based on clinical histories the participants reported. CDR1 is SEHNR and CDR2 is FQNEAQ in the germline V gene (reference sequence). There are 14 residues in the CDR3. After removal of 6 bases from V and 6 bases from J, the junction contained 6 bases not matched to a gene. As originally analysed: Amplifying reference gene primers gave estimates of nucleated cell counts. Method: immunoSEQ multiplex PCR; TCRdb's copy keeps in-frame clones and lacks some. The V and J calls and clone size are taken from that table; D and trimming were inferred from the DNA. The sample carries 150,000 to 200,000 clones, around 73% recorded once.

The chain carries TRBV7-9 and TRBJ2-4, with 9 bases aligning to TRBD1. The source material was PBMCs or T cells enriched from blood (not recorded which). This TCR was recovered from a woman aged 50 to 60 who had recovered from COVID-19. This CDR3 is CASRGTGRGNIQYF. The CDR3 nucleotides are TGTGCCAGCAGGGGGACAGGGCGCGGAAACATTCAGTACTTC.